A selection of T cell receptor beta chains follows, all from one sample in a study of OX40 agonist ivuxolimab in advanced cancers. Profiling relied on immunoSEQ multiplex PCR, and the TCRdb table lists in-frame clones only, not all of them. The sample lists about 53,000 clones; 65% to 85% were seen once. The sample here was CD4+ or CD8+ T cells sorted from blood, taken in a trial of the OX40 agonist ivuxolimab. The receptor set was obtained from an adult with an advanced solid tumor such as melanoma, head and neck, liver or kidney cancer. The CDR3 runs from the conserved cysteine through the conserved F or W. The D gene is left open where the match is weak. Clone size is given for some rows only: seen once, a few or many times, or a class if the clone is expanded.

cdr3_length	j_call	clone_size	v_call	d_call	cdr3_aa	cdr3_nt
14	TRBJ1-3	NA	TRBV5-6	NA	CASSLGQRRFTIYF	TGTGCCAGCAGCCTAGGACAGAGGAGGTTCACCATATATTTT
16	TRBJ2-7	NA	TRBV19	TRBD2	CASSIAASGRSYEQYF	TGTGCCAGTAGTATAGCGGCTAGCGGACGATCCTACGAGCAGTACTTC
15	TRBJ2-7	NA	TRBV9	TRBD2	CASSGLAGGFDEQYF	TGTGCCAGCAGCGGACTAGCGGGAGGATTTGACGAGCAGTACTTC
13	TRBJ2-1	NA	TRBV6-1	NA	CASRPTPYNEQFF	TGTGCCAGTCGCCCCACTCCTTACAATGAGCAGTTCTTC
15	TRBJ1-4	NA	TRBV7-8	NA	CASSLSELAGEKLFF	TGTGCCAGCAGCTTATCTGAGCTCGCGGGGGAAAAACTGTTTTTT
13	TRBJ1-1	NA	TRBV11-2	NA	CASSPGGRTEAFF	TGTGCCAGCAGCCCTGGGGGTCGGACTGAAGCTTTCTTT
15	TRBJ2-3	NA	TRBV29-1	TRBD2	CSVAGREGLADTQYF	TGCAGCGTTGCAGGGAGGGAGGGCCTGGCAGATACGCAGTATTTT
14	TRBJ1-2	NA	TRBV7-9	NA	CASSLRAAREGYTF	TGTGCCAGCAGCTTACGGGCGGCCCGGGAAGGCTACACCTTC
15	TRBJ2-2	NA	TRBV2	NA	CASSEIWGNTGELFF	TGTGCCAGCAGTGAAATTTGGGGGAACACCGGGGAGCTGTTTTTT
15	TRBJ2-7	NA	TRBV18	NA	CASSPPSLSSYEQYF	TGTGCCAGCTCACCACCGTCTCTAAGCTCCTACGAGCAGTACTTC
13	TRBJ1-5	NA	TRBV19	NA	CASNQGRDQPQHF	TGTGCCAGTAACCAGGGGAGGGATCAGCCCCAGCATTTT
14	TRBJ2-2	NA	TRBV7-9	NA	CASSSLTDTGELFF	TGTGCCAGCAGCTCATTGACAGACACCGGGGAGCTGTTTTTT
15	TRBJ2-7	NA	TRBV11-3	TRBD1	CASSPGTGEVYEQYF	TGTGCCAGCAGCCCTGGGACAGGGGAGGTCTACGAGCAGTACTTC
15	TRBJ1-4	NA	TRBV27	NA	CASSLAAATNEKLFF	TGTGCCAGCAGTTTGGCAGCTGCAACTAATGAAAAACTGTTTTTT
15	TRBJ2-2	NA	TRBV7-9	NA	CASSWGSANTGELFF	TGTGCCAGCAGCTGGGGTAGCGCGAACACCGGGGAGCTGTTTTTT
14	TRBJ2-6	NA	TRBV28	NA	CASRHPSGANVLTF	TGTGCCAGCAGGCATCCCTCTGGGGCCAACGTCCTGACTTTC
14	TRBJ2-3	NA	TRBV7-8	TRBD2	CASSLSGVTRTQYF	TGTGCCAGCAGCTTGAGCGGGGTGACTCGGACGCAGTATTTT
14	TRBJ2-2	NA	TRBV7-9	TRBD2	CASSAGLGTGELFF	TGTGCCAGCAGCGCTGGACTAGGAACCGGGGAGCTGTTTTTT
15	TRBJ2-3	NA	TRBV11-2	TRBD2	CASSLGPGGQDTQYF	TGTGCCAGCAGCTTAGGGCCGGGAGGCCAAGATACGCAGTATTTT
16	TRBJ2-1	NA	TRBV7-9	NA	CASSPPTRNSYNEQFF	TGTGCCAGCAGCCCCCCGACTAGAAACTCCTACAATGAGCAGTTCTTC
14	TRBJ1-2	NA	TRBV10-3	NA	CAISEYTEGYGYTF	TGTGCCATCAGTGAGTACACGGAGGGGTATGGCTACACCTTC
19	TRBJ2-5	NA	TRBV29-1	NA	CSVVFRGWTPTAGRETQYF	TGCAGCGTTGTGTTTCGTGGGTGGACACCTACTGCGGGCCGAGAGACCCAGTACTTC
13	TRBJ2-7	once	TRBV6-6	NA	CASRKTGIGEQYF	TGTGCCAGCAGGAAAACAGGGATTGGGGAGCAGTACTTC
14	TRBJ2-1	NA	TRBV29-1	TRBD2	CSGVTSGTYNEQFF	TGCAGCGGGGTCACTAGCGGCACCTACAATGAGCAGTTCTTC
17	TRBJ2-1	NA	TRBV28	TRBD2	CASRKVTGTSGYNEQFF	TGTGCCAGCAGAAAAGTCACCGGGACTAGCGGTTACAATGAGCAGTTCTTC
14	TRBJ2-1	few	TRBV7-2	NA	CASSLEAGHNEQFF	TGTGCCAGCAGCTTAGAGGCGGGGCACAATGAGCAGTTCTTC
15	TRBJ1-6	few	TRBV5-6	NA	CASSSLGSPNSPLHF	TGTGCCAGCAGCTCCCTGGGGTCTCCTAATTCACCCCTCCACTTT
11	TRBJ1-3	NA	TRBV7-9	NA	CASSLGNTIYF	TGTGCCAGCAGCCTTGGAAACACCATATATTTT
15	TRBJ2-1	NA	TRBV25-1	TRBD2	CASSESLAGFHEQFF	TGTGCCAGCAGTGAAAGCCTAGCGGGGTTCCATGAGCAGTTCTTC
15	TRBJ2-3	NA	TRBV11-3	NA	CASSFGGEASDTQYF	TGTGCCAGCAGCTTCGGGGGAGAGGCCTCAGATACGCAGTATTTT
13	TRBJ1-2	NA	TRBV10-2	NA	CASSLGLNYGYTF	TGCGCCAGCAGTCTGGGGTTAAACTATGGCTACACCTTC
14	TRBJ1-6	NA	TRBV6-6	NA	CASSARGRNSPLHF	TGTGCCAGCAGCGCCCGGGGACGGAATTCACCCCTCCACTTT
17	TRBJ2-1	NA	TRBV27	TRBD2	CASSQKTSGISYNEQFF	TGTGCCAGCAGTCAGAAGACTAGCGGGATCTCCTACAATGAGCAGTTCTTC
14	TRBJ1-2	NA	TRBV2	NA	CASSPRTGNYGYTF	TGTGCCAGCAGTCCCAGGACGGGCAACTATGGCTACACCTTC
14	TRBJ2-3	NA	TRBV7-9	NA	CASSLLTVTDTQYF	TGTGCCAGCAGCTTATTGACAGTAACGGATACGCAGTATTTT
16	TRBJ2-3	few	TRBV4-2	NA	CASSREPRPVTDTQYF	TGTGCCAGCAGCCGGGAACCCCGCCCTGTCACAGATACGCAGTATTTT
14	TRBJ1-2	few	TRBV27	NA	CASRQAPGFYGYTF	TGTGCCAGCAGGCAAGCACCGGGTTTTTATGGCTACACCTTC
15	TRBJ2-6	NA	TRBV15	NA	CATSRDPALSNVLTF	TGTGCCACCAGCAGAGACCCTGCTTTGTCCAACGTCCTGACTTTC
13	TRBJ1-5	NA	TRBV7-9	NA	CASSSNSNQPQHF	TGTGCCAGCAGCTCAAATAGCAATCAGCCCCAGCATTTT
14	TRBJ2-3	NA	TRBV19	TRBD2	CAVGGGGLTDTQYF	TGTGCCGTCGGAGGCGGGGGACTCACAGATACGCAGTATTTT
14	TRBJ2-1	NA	TRBV7-2	NA	CASSFEAGLNEQFF	TGTGCCAGCAGCTTTGAGGCGGGATTGAATGAGCAGTTCTTC